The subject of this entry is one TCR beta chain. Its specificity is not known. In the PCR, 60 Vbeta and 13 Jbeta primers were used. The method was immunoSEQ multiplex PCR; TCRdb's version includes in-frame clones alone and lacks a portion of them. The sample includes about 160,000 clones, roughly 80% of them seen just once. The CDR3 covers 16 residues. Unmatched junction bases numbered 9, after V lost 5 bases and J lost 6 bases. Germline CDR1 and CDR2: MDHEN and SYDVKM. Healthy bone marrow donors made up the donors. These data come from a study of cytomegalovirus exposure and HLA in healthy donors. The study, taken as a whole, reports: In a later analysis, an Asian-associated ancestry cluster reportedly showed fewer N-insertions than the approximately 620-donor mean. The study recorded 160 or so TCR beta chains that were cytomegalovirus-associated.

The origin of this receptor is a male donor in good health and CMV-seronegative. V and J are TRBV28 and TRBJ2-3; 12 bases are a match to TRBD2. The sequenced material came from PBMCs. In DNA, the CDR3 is TGTGCCAGCAGTGCGCCGACTAGCGGGAGTTTCGATACGCAGTATTTT. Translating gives CASSAPTSGSFDTQYF. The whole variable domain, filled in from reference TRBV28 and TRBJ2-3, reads DVKVTQSSRYLVKRTGEKVFLECVQDMDHENMFWYRQDPGLGLRLIYFSYDVKMKEKGDIPEGYSVSREKKERFSLILESASTNQTSMYLCASSAPTSGSFDTQYFGPGTRLTVL.